These 20 T cell receptor beta chains share one sample of origin, sequenced in a study of resident and recirculating memory T cells in vitiligo. The repertoire was sequenced with immunoSEQ multiplex PCR; TCRdb's copy has only in-frame clones and lacks some. This sample yields around 43,000 clones, of which 80% to 95% are seen a single time; 4.5% belongs to the top ten. Sequencing was performed on blood. The receptors here all came from a male donor with vitiligo.

The rearrangement uses TRBV7-9 and TRBJ1-2, with 10 bases identical to TRBD1. The V gene's germline CDR1 is SEHNR and CDR2 FQNEAQ (reference sequence). This CDR3 spans 14 amino acids. V lost 5 bases and J lost 4; bases outside the gene matches: 4. For the CDR3, the DNA is TGTGCCAGCAGCCAGGGACAGGGGAGCTATGGCTACACCTTC. This gives the protein CASSQGQGSYGYTF.

CDR3 bases: TGCGCCAGCAGCCAAGATGGGCCTAATGAAAAACTGTTTTTT. It translates to CASSQDGPNEKLFF. J is TRBJ1-4 and V is TRBV4-1; D uncertain. Trimming left V 0 bases short and J 3 bases short, with 5 bases between. Germline loops: CDR1 MGHRA, CDR2 YSYEKL. This CDR3 region has 14 residues.

The chain uses TRBV11-2 and TRBJ2-5; TRBD2 matches at 9 bases. This CDR3 has 16 residues. J lost 1 base, V lost 2 bases, and 5 bases had no gene match. Germline assignment: CDR1 SGHAT and CDR2 FQNNGV. The CDR3 DNA reads TGTGCCAGCAGCTTACAGCTTAGCGGGGGCCAAGAGACCCAGTACTTC. Translating gives CASSLQLSGGQETQYF. Based on the CDR3 plus reference TRBV11-2 and TRBJ2-5, the full variable domain is EAGVAQSPRYKIIEKRQSVAFWCNPISGHATLYWYQQILGQGPKLLIQFQNNGVVDDSQLPKDRFSAERLKGVDSTLKIQPAKLEDSAVYLCASSLQLSGGQETQYFGPGTRLLVL.

The chain joins TRBV30 to TRBJ2-2, with 10 bases matching TRBD2. The CDR3 consists of 17 residues. V lost 5 bases to trimming and J lost 7 bases; unmatched junction nucleotides: 16. CDR1 is GTSNPN, CDR2 SVGIG, per germline (reference sequence). The CDR3: CAWDPASGGRFGGELFF. CDR3 in DNA: TGTGCCTGGGACCCAGCTAGCGGGGGCCGTTTCGGCGGGGAGCTGTTTTTT.

The rearrangement links TRBV5-1 to TRBJ1-1; no firm D call. Trimming pared 7 bases from V and 0 bases from J, leaving 10 bases between. Germline V gene data show CDR1 as SGHRS and CDR2 as YFSETQ. The CDR3 is made up of 13 amino acids. CDR3 DNA sequence: TGCGCCAGCGCGCAGGTCCTGAACACTGAAGCTTTCTTT. This codes for CASAQVLNTEAFF.

The gene calls are TRBV5-5 and TRBJ2-7; D uncertain. Deletions cut 0 bases from V and 6 bases from J, with 10 bases between. Germline CDR1 is SGHKS and CDR2 is YYEKEE (reference sequence). The CDR3 is 13 residues long. The CDR3 spells CASSLASLAEQYF. For the CDR3, the DNA is TGTGCCAGCAGCTTGGCCAGTCTGGCCGAGCAGTACTTC. The full variable domain, its missing parts supplied by reference TRBV5-5 and TRBJ2-7, is DAGVTQSPTHLIKTRGQQVTLRCSPISGHKSVSWYQQVLGQGPQFIFQYYEKEERGRGNFPDRFSARQFPNYSSELNVNALLLGDSALYLCASSLASLAEQYFGPGTRLTVT.

This sequence joins TRBV19 and TRBJ1-5; maybe TRBD1 (5 bases). Germline assignment: CDR1 LNHDA and CDR2 SQIVND (reference sequence). The V end lost 7 bases, the J end lost 0 bases, and 13 bases lay between the germline ends. The CDR3 spans 15 residues. CDR3 in DNA: TGTGCCAGTAAGGTCAGGGATTATAGCAATCAGCCCCAGCATTTT. The encoded protein is CASKVRDYSNQPQHF.

This chain uses TRBV7-9 with TRBJ1-6; D not certain. The V gene's germline CDR1 is SEHNR and CDR2 FQNEAQ (reference sequence). Between the trimmed V and J ends, which lost 5 bases and 7 bases, there was a span of 6 bases. The CDR3 is 12 amino acids. As DNA, the CDR3 is TGTGCCAGCAGCAGCGTGAATTCACCCCTCCACTTT. Translation: CASSSVNSPLHF.

This chain joins TRBV5-1 and TRBJ2-7, with D unresolved. The CDR3 is made up of 13 amino acids. In germline, CDR1 is SGHRS, CDR2 YFSETQ. Trimming stripped 3 bases from V and 4 bases from J, with 11 bases between. Written as DNA, the CDR3 is TGCGCCAGCAGCTCAAGTAGCCGGTACGAGCAGTACTTC. Translated, it gives CASSSSSRYEQYF.

The gene calls are TRBV28 and TRBJ1-5; 9 bases are shared with TRBD1. The CDR3 has 14 amino acids. Germline V CDR1 and CDR2: MDHEN, SYDVKM. Trimming at V came to 8 bases and at J to 7 bases, leaving 9 bases not matched to a gene. CDR3 protein: CASGDRVGVQPQHF. CDR3 DNA: TGTGCCAGCGGGGACAGGGTGGGAGTCCAGCCCCAGCATTTT.

Here the CDR3 reads CASRARGIHGYTF. CDR3 DNA sequence: TGTGCTAGTCGGGCACGGGGGATCCATGGCTACACCTTC. This sequence joins TRBV12-5 and TRBJ1-2; weak D call: TRBD1 (5 bases). CDR3 length equals 13 residues. Germline V CDR1 and CDR2: LGHNT, FRNRAP. V lost 8 bases to trimming and J lost 6 bases, with 16 bases between them.

The chain uses TRBV30 and TRBJ1-3; TRBD1 is a possible D gene (5 bases). V was clipped by 1 base and J by 0 bases, with 7 bases between them. The germline gives CDR1 GTSNPN, CDR2 SVGIG (reference sequence). The CDR3 sequence is 14 residues long. CDR3 nucleotides: TGTGCCTGGAGTGGGGGCTCCTCTGGAAACACCATATATTTT. Amino acids: CAWSGGSSGNTIYF.

This clone has only one observation. The chain employs TRBV5-5 and TRBJ2-5; no definite D call. From germline, CDR1 is SGHKS and CDR2 YYEKEE (reference sequence). Trimming pared 2 bases from V and 0 bases from J, leaving 11 bases between. The CDR3 is 15 amino acids. The CDR3 coding sequence is TGTGCCAGCAGCTTTAGAGGCAGCTACCAAGAGACCCAGTACTTC. This encodes CASSFRGSYQETQYF.

The chain uses TRBV9 and TRBJ1-1; D not certain. The CDR3 is made up of 13 amino acids. Germline values: CDR1 SGDLS, CDR2 YYNGEE. The ends were cut back, 4 bases at V and 4 bases at J, with 11 bases in the middle. DNA for the CDR3: TGTGCCAGCAGCCCCCGAGGGTTCACTGAAGCTTTCTTT. Translated, it gives CASSPRGFTEAFF. Full variable domain (missing parts from reference TRBV9 and TRBJ1-1): DSGVTQTPKHLITATGQRVTLRCSPRSGDLSVYWYQQSLDQGLQFLIQYYNGEERAKGNILERFSAQQFPDLHSELNLSSLELGDSALYFCASSPRGFTEAFFGQGTRLTVV.

This rearrangement joins TRBV6-5 to TRBJ1-2; the D is unclear. The germline V gene has CDR1 MNHEY and CDR2 SVGAGI. Trimming cost V 6 bases and J 0 bases, with 14 bases left between them. The CDR3 length is 15 residues. DNA of the CDR3: TGTGCCAGCAGCGACTTCGAAGGAGCTAACTATGGCTACACCTTC. Protein sequence: CASSDFEGANYGYTF.

Written as DNA, the CDR3 is TGCGCCACCCAACGGGAGGGTCACACAGATACGCAGTATTTT. This gives the protein CATQREGHTDTQYF. V usage is TRBV5-1 and J usage is TRBJ2-3; 8 nucleotides agree with TRBD2. This CDR3 region has 14 residues. Germline-derived CDR1 and CDR2 are SGHRS and YFSETQ. Losses at the gene ends were 9 bases for V and 2 bases for J; bases not matched to a gene: 8.

The genes are TRBV7-2 and TRBJ2-3; TRBD2 agrees at 8 bases. Germline V gene lookup returns CDR1 SGHTA and CDR2 FQGNSA. The J segment lost 9 bases and the V segment lost 2 bases, leaving 7 bases of the junction unmatched. CDR3 length equals 14 residues. The CDR3 here is CASSLLVAGRTQYF. The CDR3 DNA reads TGTGCCAGCAGCTTATTGGTAGCGGGACGAACGCAGTATTTT.

The rearrangement joins TRBV5-1 to TRBJ1-1; D is ambiguous. V was clipped by 7 bases and J by 2 bases, with 15 bases between them. In germline, CDR1 is SGHRS, CDR2 YFSETQ. The CDR3 spans 14 residues. This chain's CDR3 is CASGFPGANTEAFF. For the CDR3, the DNA is TGCGCCAGCGGGTTCCCAGGTGCAAACACTGAAGCTTTCTTT.

The chain carries TRBV27 and TRBJ2-3; D is possibly TRBD2 (5 bases). The CDR3 spans 15 residues. Deletions cut 5 bases from V and 3 bases from J, with 15 bases between. CDR1 is MNHEY and CDR2 is SMNVEV in the germline V gene (reference sequence). The CDR3 is CASSRDPGRTDTQYF. DNA for the CDR3: TGTGCCAGCAGTCGTGACCCGGGGAGAACAGATACGCAGTATTTT.

The chain links TRBV2 to TRBJ2-5; 7 bases are a match to TRBD2. The trim removed 8 bases at V and 2 bases at J, leaving 5 bases unmatched. The CDR3 spans 13 residues. The germline V gene encodes CDR1 SNHLY and CDR2 FYNNEI. CDR3: CASVGTNQETQYF. Here the CDR3 DNA reads TGTGCCAGCGTCGGGACTAATCAAGAGACCCAGTACTTC.